A single sample is the source of the 14 T cell receptor beta chains below, sequenced in a study of blood T cell repertoires in COVID-19. TCRdb's copy holds only in-frame clones and misses some; the assay was immunoSEQ multiplex PCR. This sample has 35,000 to 55,000 clones, with more than 90% found just once. What was sequenced was peripheral blood. The receptors stem from a man between 65 and 85 years old with active COVID-19.

This clone was recorded a few times. This chain links TRBV2 with TRBJ1-2; a possible D gene is TRBD1 (5 bases). The germline V and J ends were trimmed by 2 bases and 4 bases, with 11 bases remaining between them. Germline V lookup: CDR1 SNHLY, CDR2 FYNNEI. There are 14 residues in the CDR3. The CDR3 is CASSERLGGYGYTF. DNA for the CDR3: TGTGCCAGCAGTGAAAGGTTGGGGGGCTATGGCTACACCTTC.

The rearrangement links TRBV10-3 to TRBJ2-1, with 9 bases lining up with TRBD1. The V gene end was trimmed by 3 bases and the J gene end by 2 bases; junction bases not matched to a gene: 2. This CDR3 has 15 residues. Germline V CDR1 and CDR2: ENHRY, SYGVKD. The CDR3 DNA is TGTGCCATCAGTGACCGGGACAGGGCCTACAATGAGCAGTTCTTC. Translation: CAISDRDRAYNEQFF.

This chain uses TRBV7-3 with TRBJ2-3; a possible D gene is TRBD2 (6 bases). CDR1 and CDR2 (germline): SGHTA, FQGTGA. Trimming left V 0 bases short and J 4 bases short, with 8 bases between. CDR3 length equals 14 residues. DNA of the CDR3: TGTGCCAGCAGCTTAACCCCGGGGGCAGATACGCAGTATTTT. It encodes CASSLTPGADTQYF.

Only a few counts were recorded for this clone. The chain employs TRBV11-3 and TRBJ2-1; 13 nucleotides agree with TRBD2. CDR1 SGHNT and CDR2 YENEEA come from the germline V gene. The CDR3 consists of 16 residues. Trimming cost V 1 base and J 3 bases; bases outside gene matches: 0. CDR3 sequence: CASSLGTSGSYNEQFF. CDR3 in DNA: TGTGCCAGCAGCTTAGGGACTAGCGGGAGCTACAATGAGCAGTTCTTC.

The rearrangement links TRBV19 to TRBJ1-3, with TRBD1 identical over 7 bases. Germline loops: CDR1 LNHDA, CDR2 SQIVND (reference sequence). V shed 5 bases, J shed 4 bases, and the junction held 11 bases outside the gene matches. CDR3 length equals 16 residues. DNA for the CDR3: TGTGCCAGTAGTGACCCGGCGAGGGGGCGCGGAAACACCATATATTTT. The encoded protein is CASSDPARGRGNTIYF.

The CDR3 spells CASSSGTRSYEQYF. CDR3 bases: TGTGCCAGCAGTAGCGGGACCCGATCCTACGAGCAGTACTTC. This rearrangement joins TRBV7-2 to TRBJ2-7; 8 nucleotides line up with TRBD2. V lost 6 bases and J lost 1; bases outside the gene matches: 5. CDR3 length: 14 residues. CDR1 is SGHTA and CDR2 is FQGNSA in the germline V gene.

The chain joins TRBV18 to TRBJ1-6; possible D gene TRBD1, 5 bases. The CDR3 is made up of 14 amino acids. The germline CDR1 and CDR2 sequences are KGHSH and LQKENI. Trimming shortened V by 4 bases and J by 7 bases, and 11 bases separated the two germline ends. The CDR3 loop reads CASSLGDSNSPLHF. CDR3 nucleotides: TGTGCCAGCTCACTCGGGGACTCCAATTCACCCCTCCACTTT.

The V call is TRBV6-5, the J call TRBJ1-3; 7 nucleotides line up with TRBD1. With V trimmed by 5 bases and J by 4 bases, 5 bases remained unmatched. There are 14 residues in the CDR3. The V gene's germline CDR1 is MNHEY and CDR2 SVGAGI. CDR3 loop: CASSRPGQGNTIYF. The CDR3, as DNA: TGTGCCAGCAGTCGACCGGGACAGGGAAACACCATATATTTT.

J is TRBJ2-7 and V is TRBV7-6; 7 bases line up with TRBD2. CDR1 and CDR2 (germline): SGHVS, FNYEAQ. The CDR3 is 15 residues long. V lost 6 bases to trimming and J lost 0 bases; unmatched junction nucleotides: 8. The CDR3: CASSPTGGISYEQYF. CDR3 nucleotides: TGTGCCAGCAGTCCCACGGGGGGAATCTCCTACGAGCAGTACTTC.

V is TRBV4-3 and J is TRBJ2-7; 7 bases agree with TRBD1. With 0 bases clipped from V and 1 base from J, the junction kept 0 bases outside the gene matches. This CDR3 comprises 14 residues. The germline gives CDR1 LGHNA, CDR2 YSLEER. The CDR3, as DNA: TGCGCCAGCAGCCAAGAGGACAGGTCCTACGAGCAGTACTTC. This gives the protein CASSQEDRSYEQYF.

Here the CDR3 reads CASSQDTGSYEQYF. CDR3 coding DNA: TGCGCCAGCAGCCAAGATACGGGGAGCTACGAGCAGTACTTC. The chain uses TRBV4-3 and TRBJ2-7; tentatively, D is TRBD2 (5 bases). CDR3 length: 14 amino acids. Trimming cost V 0 bases and J 3 bases, with 9 bases left between them. Germline CDR1 is LGHNA and CDR2 is YSLEER.

J is TRBJ1-2 and V is TRBV25-1, with D perhaps TRBD1 (6 bases). The CDR3 totals 14 residues. Germline CDR1 reads MGHDK; CDR2 reads SYGVNS. With 6 bases removed from V and 7 bases from J, the gap between germline ends came to 18 bases. This CDR3 is CASRPSLQGPGYTF. DNA for the CDR3: TGTGCCAGCAGGCCTTCACTACAGGGCCCTGGCTACACCTTC.

The V gene is TRBV5-8, the J gene TRBJ1-2; 8 bases align to TRBD1. Germline CDR1 SGHTS, CDR2 YDEGEE. V was pared by 4 bases and J by 4 bases, with 6 bases of the junction left unmatched. The CDR3 length is 14 residues. In nucleotides, the CDR3 is TGTGCCAGCAGCCGGCCGCAGGGGGCCTATGGCTACACCTTC. Translating it yields CASSRPQGAYGYTF.

This chain uses TRBV28 with TRBJ2-3; D is unresolved. The CDR3 extends over 15 amino acids. V was cut by 2 bases and J by 3 bases, with 12 bases left in between. Germline V gene lookup returns CDR1 MDHEN and CDR2 SYDVKM. In nucleotides, the CDR3 is TGTGCCAGCAGTTTAGCACAGCCCAGGACAGATACGCAGTATTTT. Protein product: CASSLAQPRTDTQYF.